These 14 T cell receptor beta chains were all obtained from the same sample, sequenced in a study of spatial heterogeneity in lung cancer. TCRdb redid the calling of the 5' RACE reads with MiXCR, one entry per CDR3 protein. The table has roughly 110,000 distinct CDR3 sequences, 11% seen once. As for time point: blood at routine non-recurrence follow-up after resection. The specimen comprised PBMCs, sampled at follow-up. Receptor source: a female donor with early-stage non-small cell lung cancer.

This clonotype was seen a handful of times. The chain recombines TRBV4-2 with TRBJ2-1; TRBD2 matches 7 bases. This CDR3 has 15 amino acids. Germline trimming cut 0 bases from V and 8 bases from J; bases unmatched to any gene: 7. The germline V gene encodes CDR1 LGHNA and CDR2 YNFKEQ. The CDR3 spells CASSQEPGLGYEQFF. As DNA, the CDR3 is TGTGCCAGCAGCCAAGAGCCAGGACTAGGGTATGAGCAGTTCTTC.

The chain employs TRBV14 and TRBJ2-3; 7 bases fit TRBD2. The CDR3 contains 16 residues. The trim removed 1 base at V and 1 base at J, leaving 5 bases unmatched. Germline assignment: CDR1 SGHDN and CDR2 FVKESK. The CDR3 spells CASSQVAGVGTDTQYF. The CDR3 region has the DNA TGTGCCAGCAGCCAAGTTGCGGGAGTGGGCACAGATACGCAGTATTTT.

The J gene is TRBJ1-1, the V gene TRBV9, with D maybe TRBD1 (5 bases). This CDR3 has 17 amino acids. Germline V gene lookup returns CDR1 SGDLS and CDR2 YYNGEE. Trimming removed 5 bases at V and 0 bases at J, with 20 bases between. As DNA, the CDR3 is TGTGCCAGCAGTTCCGGGGGTCCGACCATTATGAACACTGAAGCTTTCTTT. Protein product: CASSSGGPTIMNTEAFF.

J is TRBJ2-2 and V is TRBV27; 11 bases line up with TRBD2. With V trimmed by 2 bases and J by 8 bases, 4 bases remained unmatched. There are 15 residues in the CDR3. Germline CDR1 and CDR2: MNHEY and SMNVEV (reference sequence). This CDR3 reads CASSLTSGSRGELFF. CDR3 in DNA: TGTGCCAGCAGTTTAACTAGCGGGAGCCGGGGGGAGCTGTTTTTT.

This clonotype has more than one count but fewer than ten. The rearrangement joins TRBV7-3 to TRBJ1-6; 10 bases are shared with TRBD1. The CDR3 has 15 residues. Per germline, CDR1 SGHTA and CDR2 FQGTGA. V was pared by 0 bases and J by 9 bases, with 2 bases of the junction left unmatched. CDR3 sequence reads: CASSLTGQGISPLHF. DNA of the CDR3: TGTGCCAGCAGCTTAACGGGACAGGGGATTTCACCCCTCCACTTT.

In its sample, this clonotype was seen a few times. The chain joins TRBV28 to TRBJ2-7; TRBD1 or TRBD2 may be the D gene (6 bases each). The CDR3 runs to 13 residues. CDR1 and CDR2 (germline): MDHEN, SYDVKM. With 5 bases removed from V and 3 bases from J, the gap between germline ends came to 11 bases. CDR3 residues: CASSLGGGYEQYV. The CDR3 nucleotides read TGTGCCAGCAGTCTTGGAGGGGGCTACGAGCAGTACGTC.

This sequence joins TRBV28 and TRBJ2-2, with a tentative D call TRBD1 (6 bases). The germline gives CDR1 MDHEN, CDR2 SYDVKM. This CDR3 has 16 amino acids. V was trimmed by 5 bases and J by 0 bases, leaving 13 bases between them. The CDR3 is CASSPPRQANTGELFF. The CDR3 coding sequence is TGTGCCAGCAGTCCCCCCCGACAGGCGAACACCGGGGAGCTGTTTTTT.

This clonotype has more than one count but fewer than ten. J is TRBJ2-3 and V is TRBV5-1; 8 bases are shared with TRBD1. Germline CDR1 reads SGHRS; CDR2 reads YFSETQ. CDR3 length: 14 residues. Unmatched junction bases numbered 10, after V lost 4 bases and J lost 9 bases. In DNA form, the CDR3 reads TGCGCCAGCAGCCCGGACAGGGTGAGCGGAACGCAGTATTTT. Amino acid sequence: CASSPDRVSGTQYF. Filled out from reference TRBV5-1 and TRBJ2-3, the complete variable domain reads KAGVTQTPRYLIKTRGQQVTLSCSPISGHRSVSWYQQTPGQGLQFLFEYFSETQRNKGNFPGRFSGRQFSNSRSEMNVSTLELGDSALYLCASSPDRVSGTQYFGPGTRLTVL.

Ten or more counts support this clonotype. V usage is TRBV28 and J usage is TRBJ2-7; the D gene is possibly TRBD1 (5 bases). V was shortened by 2 bases and J by 2 bases, with 22 bases between the two germline ends. CDR3 length: 18 residues. CDR1 and CDR2 from the germline V gene are MDHEN and SYDVKM. The CDR3 DNA is TGTGCCAGCAGTTTAGGAGACTTCGACAGTCCGATAACCTACGAGCAGTACTTC. Translating it yields CASSLGDFDSPITYEQYF.

This clonotype was counted at least ten times. V usage is TRBV4-1 and J usage is TRBJ2-1, with D unclear. Germline V gene sequence: CDR1 MGHRA, CDR2 YSYEKL. The CDR3 runs 15 residues. Trimming stripped 7 bases from V and 3 bases from J, with 16 bases between. In DNA form, the CDR3 reads TGCGCCAGCACACTAAGAGAGGATAACTACAATGAGCAGTTCTTC. Translating it yields CASTLREDNYNEQFF.

There are a few counts of this clonotype. This sequence joins TRBV4-1 and TRBJ1-6; no reliable D call. CDR3 size: 15 residues. Germline values: CDR1 MGHRA, CDR2 YSYEKL. V was shortened by 1 base and J by 9 bases, with 13 bases between the two germline ends. CDR3 in amino acids: CASSQAGQLTSPLHF. CDR3 DNA: TGCGCCAGCAGCCAAGCTGGTCAACTAACTTCACCCCTCCACTTT.

The chain is built from TRBV19 and TRBJ1-6, with a weak D call TRBD1 (6 bases). CDR1 is LNHDA, CDR2 SQIVND, per germline (reference sequence). The CDR3 is 17 residues long. V dropped 7 bases and J dropped 6 bases, with 22 bases sitting between them. The CDR3 DNA reads TGTGCCAGTACCCCTGAGGGGGACGCCCGAAGTAATTCACCCCTCCACTTT. It translates to CASTPEGDARSNSPLHF.

Ten or more counts support this clonotype. The gene calls are TRBV27 and TRBJ2-1, with 7 bases fitting TRBD2. The trim removed 4 bases at V and 6 bases at J, leaving 6 bases unmatched. Germline assignment: CDR1 MNHEY and CDR2 SMNVEV (reference sequence). This CDR3 comprises 14 residues. The CDR3 sequence is CASSSGTTSNEQFF. DNA for the CDR3: TGTGCCAGCAGTTCCGGGACTACTAGCAATGAGCAGTTCTTC.

Ten or more counts support this clonotype. This sequence joins TRBV6-1 and TRBJ1-6, with D possibly matching TRBD1 (6 bases). V dropped 7 bases and J dropped 9 bases, with 13 bases sitting between them. The CDR3 spans 13 residues. Germline V CDR1 and CDR2: MNHNS, SASEGT. Here the CDR3 reads CASKAEGGSPLHF. The DNA for the CDR3 is TGTGCCAGCAAAGCAGAAGGGGGTTCACCCCTCCACTTT.